The rows below give T cell receptor beta chains drawn from one sample of a study of T cell responses to AZD1222 COVID-19 vaccine. Sequenced by immunoSEQ multiplex PCR; TCRdb stores in-frame clones only, minus some. The sample lists some 180,000 clones, approximately 89% occurring once. The sample here was peripheral blood, taken 28 days after the second AZD1222 dose. The receptors come from an adult who received the AZD1222 COVID-19 vaccine. CDR3s include the opening cysteine and the closing phenylalanine or tryptophan. Fields, in order: J gene, D gene, V gene, clone size, CDR3 protein, CDR3 DNA. The D gene is left open where the match is weak. Not all rows give a size; the values are once, few, many and, for expanded clones, a class.

j_call: TRBJ1-6; d_call: -; v_call: TRBV6-2/TRBV6-3; clone_size: once; cdr3_aa: CASSPARGSYNSPLHF; cdr3_nt: TGTGCCAGCAGCCCCGCTCGAGGGTCCTATAATTCACCCCTCCACTTT
j_call: TRBJ2-2; d_call: -; v_call: TRBV11-2; clone_size: -; cdr3_aa: CASTRILRTSNTGELFF; cdr3_nt: TGTGCCAGCACCAGGATCCTCAGGACGTCGAACACCGGGGAGCTGTTTTTT
j_call: TRBJ2-5; d_call: TRBD1; v_call: TRBV4-1; clone_size: -; cdr3_aa: CASHTGTGGPKETQYF; cdr3_nt: TGCGCCAGCCATACCGGGACAGGGGGCCCGAAAGAGACCCAGTACTTC
j_call: TRBJ1-3; d_call: -; v_call: TRBV19; clone_size: -; cdr3_aa: CATTDLSGNTIYF; cdr3_nt: TGTGCCACTACGGATCTCTCTGGAAACACCATATATTTT
j_call: TRBJ1-1; d_call: -; v_call: TRBV5-1; clone_size: -; cdr3_aa: CASSLGLGMNTEAFF; cdr3_nt: TGCGCCAGCAGCTTGGGCCTAGGGATGAACACTGAAGCTTTCTTT
j_call: TRBJ1-5; d_call: -; v_call: TRBV27; clone_size: -; cdr3_aa: CASSMRTGNQPQHF; cdr3_nt: TGTGCCAGCAGTATGCGGACGGGCAATCAGCCCCAGCATTTT
j_call: TRBJ1-5; d_call: -; v_call: TRBV6-6; clone_size: -; cdr3_aa: CASSYVGYLNQPQHF; cdr3_nt: TGTGCCAGCAGTTACGTGGGTTACCTCAATCAGCCCCAGCATTTT
j_call: TRBJ1-4; d_call: TRBD1; v_call: TRBV7-9; clone_size: -; cdr3_aa: CASSLVGGRPGEKLFF; cdr3_nt: TGTGCCAGCAGCTTAGTAGGGGGCCGGCCGGGTGAAAAACTGTTTTTT
j_call: TRBJ1-1; d_call: -; v_call: TRBV27; clone_size: -; cdr3_aa: CASSLYRGSTEAFF; cdr3_nt: TGTGCCAGCAGTTTATATCGGGGATCCACTGAAGCTTTCTTT
j_call: TRBJ1-6; d_call: -; v_call: TRBV5-3; clone_size: few; cdr3_aa: CARSLPGGHHHSPLHF; cdr3_nt: TGTGCCAGAAGCCTCCCCGGGGGGCACCACCATTCACCCCTCCACTTT
j_call: TRBJ2-7; d_call: -; v_call: TRBV27; clone_size: -; cdr3_aa: CASSPLGARSSYEQYF; cdr3_nt: TGTGCCAGCAGTCCTCTAGGGGCGAGGAGCTCCTACGAGCAGTACTTC
j_call: TRBJ1-2; d_call: -; v_call: TRBV6-4; clone_size: -; cdr3_aa: CASSDSSQDSILFSYTF; cdr3_nt: TGTGCCAGCAGTGACTCGTCACAGGACTCAATCTTGTTCTCCTACACCTTC
j_call: TRBJ2-1; d_call: TRBD1; v_call: TRBV6-5; clone_size: -; cdr3_aa: CASSSAGTGLNEQFF; cdr3_nt: TGTGCCAGCAGTTCTGCCGGGACAGGGCTAAATGAGCAGTTCTTC
j_call: TRBJ2-1; d_call: -; v_call: TRBV6-2/TRBV6-3; clone_size: -; cdr3_aa: CASSYSGAGYNEQFF; cdr3_nt: TGTGCCAGCAGTTACTCTGGGGCCGGGTACAATGAGCAGTTCTTC
j_call: TRBJ2-7; d_call: TRBD2; v_call: TRBV11-3; clone_size: -; cdr3_aa: CASSYGLAGVPYEQYF; cdr3_nt: TGTGCCAGCAGCTACGGACTAGCGGGAGTTCCCTACGAGCAGTACTTC
j_call: TRBJ1-2; d_call: -; v_call: TRBV10-2; clone_size: -; cdr3_aa: CASSLGGPANYGYTF; cdr3_nt: TGCGCCAGCTCCTTAGGGGGGCCTGCTAACTATGGCTACACCTTC
j_call: TRBJ2-7; d_call: -; v_call: TRBV6-5; clone_size: -; cdr3_aa: CASEGLSEQYF; cdr3_nt: TGTGCCAGCGAGGGACTTTCAGAGCAGTACTTC